These 27 T cell receptor beta chains originate from one sample sequenced in a study of type 1 regulatory T cells. These receptors lack a known antigen. TCRdb recomputed calls from the reads with MiXCR, one row per CDR3 protein. Here the sample spans 25,000 or so distinct CDR3 sequences, 40% to 55% being singletons. The sequencing sample was made of cultured T cells, either the whole culture or a sorted T cell fraction (not recorded which). These receptors came from a human donor in good health.

The rearrangement joins TRBV11-2 to TRBJ2-3, with TRBD1 as a possible D gene (7 bases). This CDR3 contains 11 residues. V dropped 8 bases and J dropped 15 bases, with 18 bases sitting between them. The V gene's germline CDR1 is SGHAT and CDR2 FQNNGV. The CDR3 DNA follows: TGTGCCAGCGCCCAGGGGGAGGTTCAATATTTT. Translated, it gives CASAQGEVQYF.

The chain recombines TRBV7-2 with TRBJ2-7; 11 bases are shared with TRBD2. The germline CDR1 and CDR2 sequences are SGHTA and FQGNSA. Germline trimming cut 6 bases from V and 2 bases from J; bases unmatched to any gene: 3. The length of the CDR3 is 14 residues. This chain's CDR3 is CASSLAGGPYEQYF. The CDR3 nucleotides read TGTGCCAGCAGTCTAGCGGGGGGCCCCTACGAGCAGTACTTC.

V usage is TRBV6-6 and J usage is TRBJ2-1; perhaps TRBD1 as D (6 bases). Germline CDR1 reads MNHNY; CDR2 reads SVGAGI (reference sequence). V was cut by 6 bases and J by 5 bases, with 11 bases left in between. This CDR3 region has 13 residues. Here the CDR3 reads CASRQGQNNEQFF. In DNA form, the CDR3 reads TGTGCCAGCAGGCAGGGGCAGAACAATGAGCAGTTCTTC.

The gene calls are TRBV30 and TRBJ1-2; D may be TRBD1 (5 bases). The CDR3 extends over 14 amino acids. The V gene's germline CDR1 is GTSNPN and CDR2 SVGIG (reference sequence). V lost 0 bases and J 5 bases, leaving 13 bases between the germline ends. As DNA, the CDR3 is TGTGCCTGGAGTGTAAACCGGGGACGGTATGGCTACACCTTC. It is translated as CAWSVNRGRYGYTF.

This clonotype is medium-sized within its sample. The chain has TRBV11-2 and TRBJ2-7; no definite D call. The CDR3 loop spans 12 amino acids. Trimming took 4 bases from V and 5 from J, leaving 9 bases between them. CDR1 is SGHAT, CDR2 FQNNGV, per germline. CDR3 amino acids: CASSSGLNEQYF. The CDR3 DNA reads as TGTGCCAGCAGCTCCGGGTTAAACGAGCAGTACTTC.

The V call is TRBV6-6, the J call TRBJ1-2; TRBD1 might be the D (6 bases). The CDR3 spans 12 residues. Trimming removed 2 bases at V and 10 bases at J, with 11 bases between. The germline gives CDR1 MNHNY, CDR2 SVGAGI (reference sequence). Written as DNA, the CDR3 is TGTGCCAGCAGTTACCTACAGGGTGCCTACACCTTC. This gives the protein CASSYLQGAYTF.

The V call is TRBV5-1, the J call TRBJ2-1; perhaps TRBD2 as D (6 bases). Germline lookup yields CDR1 SGHRS and CDR2 YFSETQ. CDR3 length equals 16 residues. Trimming took off 4 bases at V and 9 bases at J, with 23 bases between the two ends. Written as DNA, the CDR3 is TGCGCCAGCAGCCTTGGTAGGGGAGGTTCGGGGAGTGAGCAGTTCTTC. It is translated as CASSLGRGGSGSEQFF.

The table lists this clonotype with many counts. V and J are TRBV5-1 and TRBJ2-1; 9 positions match TRBD2. The ends lost 7 bases at V and 9 bases at J; junction bases unmatched: 14. In germline, CDR1 is SGHRS, CDR2 YFSETQ. The CDR3 is 15 amino acids. DNA for the CDR3: TGCGCCAGCGGACCACTAGGGCGGGGGGGCGGTGAGCAGTTCTTC. Its translation: CASGPLGRGGGEQFF.

This sequence joins TRBV6-4 and TRBJ2-1; D is unclear. V was cut by 0 bases and J by 10 bases, with 13 bases left in between. The CDR3 spans 14 residues. The germline V gene encodes CDR1 MRHNA and CDR2 SNTAGT. CDR3 sequence (DNA): TGTGCCAGCAGTGACTCTTTCTATGCAGAGGAGCAGTTCTTC. Translation: CASSDSFYAEEQFF.

V usage is TRBV5-1 and J usage is TRBJ1-5; D remains ambiguous. V was cut by 0 bases and J by 3 bases, with 10 bases left in between. The CDR3 is made up of 15 amino acids. Germline loops: CDR1 SGHRS, CDR2 YFSETQ. CDR3 sequence: CASSLARAPNQPQHF. CDR3 nucleotide sequence: TGCGCCAGCAGCTTGGCGCGGGCACCCAATCAGCCCCAGCATTTT.

This clonotype was seen a handful of times. This chain links TRBV7-2 with TRBJ2-4, with 12 bases fitting TRBD2. The germline gives CDR1 SGHTA, CDR2 FQGNSA. Trimming cost V 5 bases and J 6 bases; bases outside gene matches: 11. There are 17 residues in the CDR3. This CDR3 is CASSVGLAGRGGNIQYF. The CDR3 DNA reads as TGTGCCAGCAGCGTGGGACTAGCGGGCCGAGGGGGAAACATTCAGTACTTC.

This clonotype has only a few counts. J is TRBJ2-7 and V is TRBV18, with 11 bases matching TRBD1. V shed 3 bases, J shed 2 bases, and the junction held 3 bases outside the gene matches. The CDR3 is 15 residues long. CDR1 and CDR2 (germline): KGHSH, LQKENI. CDR3 coding DNA: TGTGCCAGCTCACCCCCGGGACAGGGGGCCTACGAGCAGTACTTC. Translated: CASSPPGQGAYEQYF.

This clonotype is classed as medium-sized. The rearrangement links TRBV9 to TRBJ1-4; no clear D. Germline loops: CDR1 SGDLS, CDR2 YYNGEE. V lost 0 bases and J lost 10, with 7 bases in between. CDR3 length equals 12 residues. CDR3 region: CASSVGVGKLFF. In DNA, the CDR3 is TGTGCCAGCAGCGTAGGGGTCGGAAAACTGTTTTTT.

CDR3 in amino acids: CASSSRLPDEKLFF. In DNA form, the CDR3 reads TGTGCCAGCAGCTCCCGCCTTCCGGATGAAAAACTGTTTTTT. The chain recombines TRBV6-6 with TRBJ1-4; D is ambiguous. This CDR3 has 14 amino acids. The germline CDR1 and CDR2 sequences are MNHNY and SVGAGI (reference sequence). The germline V and J ends were trimmed by 6 bases and 6 bases, with 14 bases remaining between them.

V gene TRBV6-6 combines with J gene TRBJ1-2, with TRBD1 identical over 11 bases. The CDR3 has 14 amino acids. The V segment lost 6 bases and the J segment 4 bases; nucleotides outside the gene matches: 4. The germline V gene encodes CDR1 MNHNY and CDR2 SVGAGI (reference sequence). CDR3 region: CASRVGQGGYGYTF. In DNA form, the CDR3 reads TGTGCCAGCAGGGTGGGACAGGGGGGCTATGGCTACACCTTC.

By share of the sample, this clonotype is medium-sized. The CDR3 sequence: CASSKSGTGQDTQYF. The CDR3 DNA is TGCGCCAGCAGCAAATCCGGGACAGGGCAAGATACGCAGTATTTT. The chain joins TRBV5-1 to TRBJ2-3, with 9 bases identical to TRBD1. Germline values: CDR1 SGHRS, CDR2 YFSETQ. The V and J ends lost 4 bases and 5 bases, in that order; junction bases with no gene match: 8. The CDR3 is 15 amino acids.

This clonotype was observed a handful of times. V is TRBV25-1 and J is TRBJ2-5; unclear D gene. Germline V gene sequence: CDR1 MGHDK, CDR2 SYGVNS. This CDR3 contains 11 residues. V lost 5 bases to trimming and J lost 7 bases, with 8 bases between them. The CDR3 loop is CASSFGWTQYF. Written as DNA, the CDR3 is TGTGCCAGCAGTTTCGGTTGGACCCAGTACTTC.

By share of the sample, this clonotype is large. This chain joins TRBV6-5 and TRBJ1-4; D uncertain. The CDR3 spans 13 residues. V shed 2 bases and J shed 8 bases, with 9 bases lying between them. Germline CDR1 is MNHEY and CDR2 is SVGAGI. The CDR3 region is CASSYRVKEKLFF. In nucleotides, the CDR3 is TGTGCCAGCAGTTACAGGGTAAAGGAAAAACTGTTTTTT.

This clonotype is categorized as medium-sized. V is TRBV7-2 and J is TRBJ1-1; no definite D call. In germline, CDR1 is SGHTA, CDR2 FQGNSA. The CDR3 has 14 amino acids. V lost 1 base and J lost 1, with 7 bases in between. The CDR3 reads CASSLVAANTEAFF. The CDR3 nucleotides are TGTGCCAGCAGCTTAGTGGCGGCGAACACTGAAGCTTTCTTT.

The CDR3 coding sequence is TGCGCCAGCAGGACAGGGCCCTCTGGAAACACCATATATTTT. Translating gives CASRTGPSGNTIYF. The chain is built from TRBV5-1 and TRBJ1-3, with 7 bases fitting TRBD1. The CDR3 is 14 residues long. From germline, CDR1 is SGHRS and CDR2 YFSETQ. V shed 5 bases and J 0 bases; nucleotides not matched to a gene: 2.

V usage is TRBV7-8 and J usage is TRBJ2-2; 8 nucleotides align to TRBD1. CDR3 size: 16 residues. Germline values: CDR1 SGHVS, CDR2 FQNEAQ. Unmatched junction bases numbered 12, after V lost 5 bases and J lost 7 bases. The CDR3 loop is CASSELPGGVGGELFF. The CDR3 DNA reads TGTGCCAGCAGCGAACTCCCAGGGGGCGTGGGCGGGGAGCTGTTTTTT.

V gene TRBV4-1 combines with J gene TRBJ1-4; D not certain. From germline, CDR1 is MGHRA and CDR2 YSYEKL. Trimming shortened V by 1 base and J by 4 bases, and 16 bases separated the two germline ends. The CDR3 totals 17 residues. The chain's CDR3 is CASSQGRSQFNNEKLFF. The DNA of the CDR3 is TGCGCCAGCAGCCAAGGTCGGTCGCAATTCAATAATGAAAAACTGTTTTTT.

This clonotype is termed medium-sized. The V gene is TRBV6-5, the J gene TRBJ2-1; tentative D call: TRBD2 (7 bases). CDR1 MNHEY and CDR2 SVGAGI come from the germline V gene. This CDR3 is built from 14 residues. The V end lost 7 bases, the J end lost 6 bases, and 16 bases lay between the germline ends. The CDR3 region is CASKRGGGSNEQFF. The CDR3 DNA is TGTGCCAGCAAGAGGGGGGGCGGAAGCAATGAGCAGTTCTTC.

This sequence joins TRBV20-1 and TRBJ2-7; D possibly matches TRBD1 or TRBD2 (5 bases each). The germline V gene has CDR1 DFQATT and CDR2 SNEGSKA (reference sequence). This CDR3 has 15 residues. Trimming pared 3 bases from V and 1 base from J, leaving 16 bases between. The CDR3 protein is CSASSGDLPSYEQYF. The CDR3 DNA reads as TGCAGTGCTAGCTCCGGGGACCTACCGTCCTACGAGCAGTACTTC.

In DNA, the CDR3 is TGTGCCAGCTCACCTCTCCATAACACCGATGGCTACACCTTC. This gives the protein CASSPLHNTDGYTF. The chain recombines TRBV18 with TRBJ1-2; D ambiguous. Per the germline V gene, CDR1 is KGHSH and CDR2 is LQKENI. V lost 3 bases to trimming and J lost 6 bases, with 14 bases between them. This CDR3 comprises 14 residues.

This clonotype was seen at least ten times. This chain's CDR3 is CASRPSGAPAGKLFF. The CDR3 DNA follows: TGTGCCAGCAGACCCTCCGGCGCCCCGGCGGGAAAACTGTTTTTT. The chain combines TRBV12-3 or TRBV12-4 with TRBJ1-4, with D unresolved. This CDR3 is built from 15 residues. Trimming took 6 bases from V and 10 from J, leaving 21 bases between them.

This clonotype was seen a few times. The rearrangement uses TRBV6-1 and TRBJ1-1, with 9 bases matching TRBD1. Trimming removed 5 bases from V and 10 bases from J; junction bases left unmatched: 8. CDR1 and CDR2 from the germline V gene are MNHNS and SASEGT. This CDR3 has 13 amino acids. CDR3 sequence reads: CASSPRDRGRAFF. The CDR3 coding sequence is TGTGCCAGCAGTCCCCGAGACAGGGGGAGAGCTTTCTTT.